The 27 T cell receptor beta chains presented below share a single source sample, sequenced in a study of T cell repertoires in ileal Crohn's disease. The method was immunoSEQ multiplex PCR; TCRdb's version includes in-frame clones alone and lacks a portion of them. The sample records about 2,100 clones, 74% being singletons. The sorted cells were lamina propria lymphocytes from surgical specimens, first isolated by density gradient. Sequenced: CD8+ T cells from ileum. These receptors came from an adult with Crohn's disease. Some clones in this sample may be carry-over from other donors' samples.

The J gene is TRBJ1-1, the V gene TRBV7-3, with D hard to call. This CDR3 comprises 13 residues. Germline V gives CDR1 SGHTA, CDR2 FQGTGA. The V and J ends lost 2 bases and 6 bases respectively, with 10 bases between them. CDR3 bases: TGTGCCAGCAGCTTATCCCACGGGGCTGAAGCTTTCTTT. Its protein product is CASSLSHGAEAFF.

The rearrangement joins TRBV27 to TRBJ1-2; possibly TRBD1 for D (5 bases). CDR3 length: 13 amino acids. V dropped 2 bases and J dropped 3 bases, with 7 bases sitting between them. Looked up from germline, CDR1 is MNHEY and CDR2 is SMNVEV (reference sequence). Here the CDR3 reads CASSLQGHYGYTF. DNA of the CDR3: TGTGCCAGCAGTTTACAGGGTCACTATGGCTACACCTTC.

This clone was seen only a few times. The J gene is TRBJ2-7, the V gene TRBV9; tentative D call: TRBD1 (6 bases). Germline V gives CDR1 SGDLS, CDR2 YYNGEE. The CDR3 contains 13 residues. The V and J ends lost 3 bases and 5 bases respectively, with 12 bases between them. Written as DNA, the CDR3 is TGTGCCAGCAGCGGGCGACAGGACCACGAGCAGTACTTC. It is translated as CASSGRQDHEQYF.

The V call is TRBV28, the J call TRBJ1-5; D not certain. Trimming shortened V by 6 bases and J by 3 bases, and 15 bases separated the two germline ends. There are 15 residues in the CDR3. Germline V lookup: CDR1 MDHEN, CDR2 SYDVKM. This CDR3 is CASRTSDTYNQPQHF. The CDR3, as DNA: TGTGCCAGCAGGACAAGTGACACGTACAATCAGCCCCAGCATTTT.

This clone has just a few counts. This chain connects TRBV6-6 to TRBJ1-5; D possibly corresponds to TRBD1 (5 bases). Trimming took 2 bases from V and 2 from J, leaving 7 bases between them. There are 14 residues in the CDR3. Germline-derived CDR1 and CDR2 are MNHNY and SVGAGI (reference sequence). As DNA, the CDR3 is TGTGCCAGCAGTTACAGGGGCCGCAATCAGCCCCAGCATTTT. Translating it yields CASSYRGRNQPQHF.

This clone was recorded once. The V call is TRBV13, the J call TRBJ2-7; TRBD1 agrees at 10 bases. The CDR3 sequence is 17 residues long. The germline gives CDR1 PRHDT, CDR2 FYEKMQ (reference sequence). V shed 5 bases, J shed 6 bases, and the junction held 16 bases outside the gene matches. In nucleotides, the CDR3 is TGTGCCAGCAGCCCCGGGACAGGGGCCAAATCCTTTGGCGAGCAGTACTTC. It is translated as CASSPGTGAKSFGEQYF.

This clone was counted a few times. CDR3 bases: TGTGCCAGCAGCTTGAGCGAATCTAGCACAGATACGCAGTATTTT. Protein sequence: CASSLSESSTDTQYF. This sequence joins TRBV7-9 and TRBJ2-3; D remains ambiguous. From germline, CDR1 is SEHNR and CDR2 FQNEAQ (reference sequence). V gave up 3 bases and J gave up 0 bases, with 10 bases separating them. The CDR3 runs 15 residues.

This clone was observed once. This chain uses TRBV10-3 with TRBJ2-7; 8 bases fit TRBD1. Germline V gives CDR1 ENHRY, CDR2 SYGVKD. This CDR3 spans 16 amino acids. J gave up 3 bases and V 5 bases, and 12 bases lay outside the gene matches. The CDR3 protein is CAISTWGQDPLYEQYF. CDR3 in DNA: TGTGCCATCAGTACCTGGGGACAGGACCCACTCTACGAGCAGTACTTC.

The chain employs TRBV11-3 and TRBJ2-7, with a possible D match to TRBD1 (6 bases). Germline V CDR1 and CDR2: SGHNT, YENEEA. V lost 5 bases and J 2 bases, leaving 13 bases between the germline ends. The CDR3 is 14 amino acids. For the CDR3, the DNA is TGTGCCAGCAGCGACCGGACAGCGACCTACGAGCAGTACTTC. It yields the protein CASSDRTATYEQYF.

The rearrangement joins TRBV30 to TRBJ2-3; D might be TRBD2 (5 bases). Looked up from germline, CDR1 is GTSNPN and CDR2 is SVGIG (reference sequence). Trimming cost V 2 bases and J 6 bases, with 15 bases left between them. The length of the CDR3 is 14 residues. The CDR3 DNA reads as TGTGCCTGGAGTTTGAGTGGGAGTTTCGATACGCAGTATTTT. Translated, it gives CAWSLSGSFDTQYF.

By share, this clone ranks as large. Other nucleotide sequences in the sample specify the same CDR3. The genes are TRBV27 and TRBJ1-1; D perhaps matches TRBD1 (6 bases). The germline CDR1 and CDR2 sequences are MNHEY and SMNVEV (reference sequence). Trimming cost V 2 bases and J 1 base, with 8 bases left between them. This CDR3 contains 14 residues. CDR3 residues: CASSLRGGNTEAFF. DNA for the CDR3: TGTGCCAGCAGTTTAAGAGGGGGGAACACTGAAGCTTTCTTT.

This chain joins TRBV9 and TRBJ2-3; a weak D match, TRBD2 (5 bases). This CDR3 contains 13 residues. Trimming pared 3 bases from V and 0 bases from J, leaving 5 bases between. CDR1 and CDR2 from the germline V gene are SGDLS and YYNGEE. The CDR3 loop reads CASSGTSTDTQYF. The CDR3 bases are TGTGCCAGCAGCGGGACTAGCACAGATACGCAGTATTTT.

The genes are TRBV4-3 and TRBJ2-3, with 7 bases that match TRBD2. The J segment lost 3 bases and the V segment lost 0 bases, leaving 9 bases of the junction unmatched. Looked up from germline, CDR1 is LGHNA and CDR2 is YSLEER. The CDR3 loop spans 17 amino acids. The CDR3 here is CASSQEPGGSGTDTQYF. As DNA, the CDR3 is TGCGCCAGCAGCCAAGAACCGGGCGGGAGTGGGACAGATACGCAGTATTTT.

The V and J genes are TRBV5-1 and TRBJ2-1, with D possibly matching TRBD2 (6 bases). Trimming stripped 0 bases from V and 9 bases from J, with 10 bases between. In germline, CDR1 is SGHRS, CDR2 YFSETQ. The CDR3 runs 13 residues. CDR3 region: CASSLVRETEQFF. The DNA for the CDR3 is TGCGCCAGCAGCTTGGTACGGGAGACTGAGCAGTTCTTC.

CDR3 sequence (DNA): TGTGCCAGCAGCTTAGTTTATGGGGGAGGACGCGCCTTGTACTACGAGCAGTACTTC. Translated: CASSLVYGGGRALYYEQYF. The chain joins TRBV11-3 to TRBJ2-7; tentatively, D is TRBD2 (6 bases). V gave up 1 base and J gave up 3 bases, with 25 bases separating them. The CDR3 is 19 residues long. Germline V gene lookup returns CDR1 SGHNT and CDR2 YENEEA.

The chain links TRBV2 to TRBJ1-2; D unresolved. This CDR3 contains 15 residues. V was clipped by 5 bases and J by 0 bases, with 13 bases between them. Germline values: CDR1 SNHLY, CDR2 FYNNEI. CDR3 region: CASSYGHNTNYGYTF. The CDR3 DNA sequence: TGTGCCAGCAGTTATGGTCACAACACTAACTATGGCTACACCTTC.

Judged by abundance, this clone is large. The chain is built from TRBV15 and TRBJ2-7; 11 bases are a match to TRBD2. Unmatched junction bases numbered 4, after V lost 0 bases and J lost 6 bases. The CDR3 has 15 residues. CDR1 is LNHNV, CDR2 YYDKDF, per germline (reference sequence). The CDR3 is CATSRDVLAGGEQYF. The CDR3 DNA reads TGTGCCACCAGCAGAGATGTTCTAGCGGGAGGCGAGCAGTACTTC.

This sequence joins TRBV28 and TRBJ2-1; perhaps TRBD1 as D (6 bases). Deletions cut 6 bases from V and 0 bases from J, with 12 bases between. The CDR3 runs to 15 residues. Germline V gives CDR1 MDHEN, CDR2 SYDVKM. The CDR3 DNA reads as TGTGCCAGCAGAAGGGACATTGGCTCCTACAATGAGCAGTTCTTC. It is translated as CASRRDIGSYNEQFF.

The rearrangement joins TRBV6-5 to TRBJ2-5, with TRBD2 identical over 9 bases. V gave up 5 bases and J gave up 2 bases; unmatched junction bases: 3. The germline V gene has CDR1 MNHEY and CDR2 SVGAGI. The CDR3 runs to 14 residues. CDR3 region: CASSPTSGQETQYF. DNA for the CDR3: TGTGCCAGCAGTCCGACTAGCGGACAAGAGACCCAGTACTTC.

The chain has TRBV6-6 and TRBJ1-5; perhaps TRBD1 as D (6 bases). V was shortened by 6 bases and J by 4 bases, with 16 bases between the two germline ends. The CDR3 runs 15 residues. Germline V gives CDR1 MNHNY, CDR2 SVGAGI (reference sequence). This CDR3 is CASSPPFRGNQPQHF. Written as DNA, the CDR3 is TGTGCCAGCAGCCCCCCCTTCAGGGGAAATCAGCCCCAGCATTTT.

The chain employs TRBV5-6 and TRBJ2-5, with TRBD2 matching over 10 bases. The V and J ends lost 0 bases and 5 bases, in that order; junction bases with no gene match: 7. Germline CDR1 is SGHDT and CDR2 is YYEEEE. The CDR3 length is 16 residues. The CDR3 nucleotides are TGTGCCAGCAGCTTGGGAGCGGGAGGGCCGTGGGAGACCCAGTACTTC. Residues: CASSLGAGGPWETQYF. Looking up the rest from reference TRBV5-6 and TRBJ2-5 gives the full variable domain: DAGVTQSPTHLIKTRGQQVTLRCSPKSGHDTVSWYQQALGQGPQFIFQYYEEEERQRGNFPDRFSGHQFPNYSSELNVNALLLGDSALYLCASSLGAGGPWETQYFGPGTRLLVL.

The genes are TRBV19 and TRBJ1-2; a weak D match, TRBD1 (5 bases). This CDR3 contains 12 residues. Trimming removed 9 bases from V and 5 bases from J, with 13 bases in between. Germline lookup yields CDR1 LNHDA and CDR2 SQIVND (reference sequence). This CDR3 reads CASKTDTYGYTF. The CDR3 DNA reads TGTGCCAGCAAGACAGACACGTATGGCTACACCTTC.

This clone was picked up one time. The CDR3: CASSQYRAGESSGGEQFF. CDR3 DNA sequence: TGCGCCAGCAGCCAATATCGGGCAGGGGAAAGTAGTGGGGGTGAGCAGTTCTTC. The gene calls are TRBV4-3 and TRBJ2-1; tentatively, D is TRBD1 (6 bases). Looked up from germline, CDR1 is LGHNA and CDR2 is YSLEER. V lost 2 bases and J 9 bases, leaving 26 bases between the germline ends. This CDR3 has 18 amino acids.

The rearrangement uses TRBV19 and TRBJ1-5; maybe TRBD1 (6 bases). This CDR3 has 14 amino acids. CDR1 is LNHDA and CDR2 is SQIVND in the germline V gene (reference sequence). Trimming shortened V by 5 bases and J by 3 bases, and 11 bases separated the two germline ends. This chain's CDR3 is CASSPGQLNQPQHF. CDR3 bases: TGTGCCAGTAGTCCCGGACAGCTCAATCAGCCCCAGCATTTT.

This clone was found a few times. The chain couples TRBV6-1 to TRBJ1-2; perhaps TRBD1 as D (6 bases). V lost 2 bases and J lost 6, with 16 bases in between. Per the germline V gene, CDR1 is MNHNS and CDR2 is SASEGT. This CDR3 has 15 residues. CDR3 bases: TGTGCCAGCAGTGAATGGTTGAACACAGGGAATGGCTACACCTTC. This translates into CASSEWLNTGNGYTF.

J is TRBJ1-1 and V is TRBV4-3; TRBD1 might be the D (5 bases). Trimming cost V 0 bases and J 5 bases, with 13 bases left between them. The CDR3 is made up of 15 amino acids. Germline CDR1 and CDR2: LGHNA and YSLEER. CDR3 region: CASSQDQGLDTEAFF. The CDR3 bases are TGCGCCAGCAGCCAAGATCAGGGATTGGATACTGAAGCTTTCTTT.

The V call is TRBV25-1, the J call TRBJ2-2, with D possibly TRBD1 on 6 matching bases. CDR3 length equals 13 residues. Trimming took 6 bases from V and 7 from J, leaving 12 bases between them. Germline V gene data show CDR1 as MGHDK and CDR2 as SYGVNS. CDR3 protein: CASSYRASGELFF. DNA for the CDR3: TGTGCCAGCAGCTACAGGGCCAGCGGGGAGCTGTTTTTT.